The 27 T cell receptor beta chains below all came from one sample that was sequenced in a study of blood T cell repertoires in COVID-19. The assay was immunoSEQ multiplex PCR, and TCRdb's table has in-frame clones only and misses some. The sample contains over 75,000 clones, less than 85% of which appear only once. Sequencing was performed on peripheral blood. Every receptor here comes from a woman between 65 and 79 years old with acute or convalescent COVID-19.

The chain recombines TRBV3-1 (or the pseudogene TRBV3-2) with TRBJ2-7; D is undetermined. The CDR3 runs to 14 residues. With 1 base removed from V and 2 bases from J, the gap between germline ends came to 9 bases. Germline V lookup: CDR1 LGHDT, CDR2 YNNKEL (reference sequence). CDR3 DNA sequence: TGTGCCAGCAGCCAAGCTCTAGGCCCCTACGAGCAGTACTTC. Translated: CASSQALGPYEQYF.

The rearrangement links TRBV6-5 to TRBJ2-7, with 8 nucleotides matching TRBD1. This CDR3 contains 15 residues. Germline V gene sequence: CDR1 MNHEY, CDR2 SVGAGI. J was trimmed by 5 bases and V by 6 bases; bases with no gene match: 12. For the CDR3, the DNA is TGTGCCAGCAGGACTTTGGCAGGGGGCCGGGACGAGCAGTACTTC. This translates into CASRTLAGGRDEQYF.

The V and J genes are TRBV7-9 and TRBJ2-3; 10 bases line up with TRBD2. After removal of 5 bases from V and 2 bases from J, the junction contained 7 bases not matched to a gene. Germline values: CDR1 SEHNR, CDR2 FQNEAQ (reference sequence). This CDR3 has 16 residues. This CDR3 reads CASSMRTSGLTDTQYF. The CDR3, as DNA: TGTGCCAGCAGCATGAGGACTAGCGGCCTCACAGATACGCAGTATTTT.

V and J are TRBV5-6 and TRBJ1-1, with D uncertain. The germline V and J ends were trimmed by 1 base and 4 bases, with 11 bases remaining between them. This CDR3 comprises 14 residues. The V gene's germline CDR1 is SGHDT and CDR2 YYEEEE. CDR3: CASSLQMTSTEAFF. The CDR3 DNA reads TGTGCCAGCAGCTTGCAGATGACAAGCACTGAAGCTTTCTTT.

The CDR3 is CASSQADTQYF. Written as DNA, the CDR3 is TGTGCCAGCAGCCAGGCAGATACGCAGTATTTT. This chain joins TRBV11-3 and TRBJ2-3, with D uncertain. CDR3 length: 11 residues. Germline V gives CDR1 SGHNT, CDR2 YENEEA. Trimming took 5 bases from V and 4 from J, leaving 4 bases between them.

The V and J genes are TRBV3-1 (or the pseudogene TRBV3-2) and TRBJ1-1; the match to TRBD1 covers 7 bases. Per the germline V gene, CDR1 is LGHDT and CDR2 is YNNKEL (reference sequence). V shed 5 bases and J 7 bases; nucleotides not matched to a gene: 7. The CDR3 sequence is 13 residues long. CDR3 nucleotide sequence: TGTGCCAGCAGCTACAGGGGTATGAGTGAAGCTTTCTTT. It encodes CASSYRGMSEAFF.

V gene TRBV18 combines with J gene TRBJ1-2, with 8 bases identical to TRBD1. Germline CDR1 and CDR2: KGHSH and LQKENI. The CDR3 contains 14 residues. Trimming cost V 0 bases and J 6 bases; bases outside gene matches: 3. CDR3 sequence reads: CASSPPEQGDGYTF. In nucleotides, the CDR3 is TGTGCCAGCTCACCACCAGAACAGGGGGATGGCTACACCTTC.

The chain links TRBV30 to TRBJ2-2; 9 bases line up with TRBD2. The V gene's germline CDR1 is GTSNPN and CDR2 SVGIG (reference sequence). The CDR3 sequence is 16 residues long. V gave up 0 bases and J gave up 4 bases; unmatched junction bases: 6. The CDR3 sequence: CAWSVSRTSATGELFF. The CDR3 bases are TGTGCCTGGAGTGTATCCCGGACTAGCGCCACCGGGGAGCTGTTTTTT.

This rearrangement joins TRBV7-8 to TRBJ2-7; D is unclear. CDR3 size: 13 residues. Germline-derived CDR1 and CDR2 are SGHVS and FQNEAQ. The ends were cut back, 0 bases at V and 2 bases at J, with 5 bases in the middle. The CDR3 reads CASSLALAYEQYF. CDR3 coding DNA: TGTGCCAGCAGCTTAGCACTCGCCTACGAGCAGTACTTC.

The chain links TRBV20-1 to TRBJ1-3; the D gene is possibly TRBD1 (6 bases). The CDR3 is made up of 14 amino acids. V was pared by 3 bases and J by 2 bases, with 11 bases between. Germline V lookup: CDR1 DFQATT, CDR2 SNEGSKA (reference sequence). The DNA for the CDR3 is TGCAGTGCTAGTCTCAGGGGTGCTGGAAACACCATATATTTT. This encodes CSASLRGAGNTIYF.

This clone was seen a single time. The chain has TRBV6-2 or TRBV6-3 and TRBJ2-2; 7 bases line up with TRBD1. V dropped 5 bases and J dropped 6; count of bases not matched to a gene: 6. Germline lookup yields CDR1 MNHEY and CDR2 SVGEGT. The CDR3 has 14 amino acids. CDR3 nucleotide sequence: TGTGCCAGCAGTCAATACAGGGGTGCCGGGGAGCTGTTTTTT. Translation gives CASSQYRGAGELFF.

The CDR3 nucleotides read TGTGCCAGCAGCCAACTAGCGGGAGGGGTATACAATGAGCAGTTCTTC. It translates to CASSQLAGGVYNEQFF. The chain recombines TRBV3-1 (or the pseudogene TRBV3-2) with TRBJ2-1; TRBD2 matches 12 bases. Looked up from germline, CDR1 is LGHDT and CDR2 is YNNKEL (reference sequence). J was trimmed by 4 bases and V by 2 bases; bases with no gene match: 3. The CDR3 length is 16 residues.

J is TRBJ2-1 and V is TRBV7-3, with 10 bases aligning to TRBD2. The CDR3 runs to 15 residues. Germline V CDR1 and CDR2: SGHTA, FQGTGA. V shed 5 bases, J shed 5 bases, and the junction held 6 bases outside the gene matches. The CDR3 here is CASSQGLAKNNEQFF. The CDR3 DNA sequence: TGTGCCAGCAGCCAGGGACTAGCGAAGAACAATGAGCAGTTCTTC.

The V and J genes are TRBV5-1 and TRBJ1-1; 8 nucleotides align to TRBD1. In germline, CDR1 is SGHRS, CDR2 YFSETQ. The CDR3 is 16 amino acids. J gave up 4 bases and V 4 bases, and 12 bases lay outside the gene matches. For the CDR3, the DNA is TGCGCCAGCAGCAGGGGACAGGCCCCCGGGGGCACTGAAGCTTTCTTT. Amino acid sequence: CASSRGQAPGGTEAFF.

The chain couples TRBV6-6 to TRBJ2-1; TRBD2 matches 9 bases. This CDR3 has 16 residues. Germline lookup yields CDR1 MNHNY and CDR2 SVGAGI (reference sequence). The J segment lost 6 bases and the V segment lost 7 bases, leaving 13 bases of the junction unmatched. CDR3 nucleotides: TGTGCCAGCAACCCGGGGCGGGGGGGCCATTCCAATGAGCAGTTCTTC. This gives the protein CASNPGRGGHSNEQFF.

The V gene is TRBV12-3 or TRBV12-4, the J gene TRBJ1-1; 7 bases fit TRBD1. This CDR3 is 13 amino acids long. Trimming at V came to 4 bases and at J to 6 bases, leaving 5 bases not matched to a gene. Here the CDR3 DNA reads TGTGCCAGCAGTTCGCGGACAGGAGCTGAAGCTTTCTTT. Translating gives CASSSRTGAEAFF.

CDR3: CASSQVWTGAYEQYF. The CDR3 coding sequence is TGCGCCAGCAGCCAAGTATGGACGGGGGCCTACGAGCAGTACTTC. This sequence joins TRBV4-1 and TRBJ2-7; the D gene is possibly TRBD2 (6 bases). The germline V gene has CDR1 MGHRA and CDR2 YSYEKL. The CDR3 contains 15 residues. V gave up 1 base and J gave up 2 bases, with 12 bases separating them.

This clone was seen a handful of times. The chain has TRBV24-1 and TRBJ2-1; D is undetermined. CDR1 KGHDR and CDR2 SFDVKD come from the germline V gene. The CDR3 spans 13 residues. Between the trimmed V and J ends, which lost 5 bases and 7 bases, there was a span of 11 bases. The CDR3 is CATSVPPRNEQFF. The CDR3 nucleotides are TGTGCCACCAGTGTCCCTCCCCGGAATGAGCAGTTCTTC.

The chain combines TRBV27 with TRBJ1-1; no firm D call. Germline V lookup: CDR1 MNHEY, CDR2 SMNVEV (reference sequence). Trimming removed 2 bases from V and 0 bases from J, with 4 bases in between. This CDR3 region has 13 residues. The CDR3 region is CASSLVMNTEAFF. The CDR3 nucleotides read TGTGCCAGCAGTTTAGTCATGAACACTGAAGCTTTCTTT.

The chain joins TRBV19 to TRBJ2-6, with 8 bases identical to TRBD1. V shed 7 bases, J shed 8 bases, and the junction held 10 bases outside the gene matches. In germline, CDR1 is LNHDA, CDR2 SQIVND (reference sequence). CDR3 length: 15 residues. CDR3 sequence: CASTFGQGNTNVLTF. The CDR3, as DNA: TGTGCCAGTACCTTTGGACAGGGAAATACCAACGTCCTGACTTTC.

This clone has a count of ten or more. The V call is TRBV16, the J call TRBJ1-6; no clear D gene. V was cut by 4 bases and J by 7 bases, with 17 bases left in between. This CDR3 is 16 amino acids long. Germline V lookup: CDR1 KGHSY, CDR2 FQNENV. CDR3 sequence: CASSPQAGGSNSPLHF. Here the CDR3 DNA reads TGTGCCAGCAGCCCCCAGGCTGGAGGGAGCAATTCACCCCTCCACTTT.

This sequence joins TRBV10-3 and TRBJ2-3; 9 bases match TRBD1. CDR1 is ENHRY and CDR2 is SYGVKD in the germline V gene. This CDR3 region has 18 residues. V lost 0 bases to trimming and J lost 2 bases; unmatched junction nucleotides: 9. CDR3 sequence reads: CAISESGTGFGPTDTQYF. In nucleotides, the CDR3 is TGTGCCATCAGTGAGTCTGGGACAGGGTTTGGGCCCACAGATACGCAGTATTTT.

This rearrangement joins TRBV9 to TRBJ2-3; 10 bases are shared with TRBD2. CDR3 length: 17 amino acids. CDR1 and CDR2 (germline): SGDLS, YYNGEE. Trimming cost V 0 bases and J 2 bases; bases outside gene matches: 6. The CDR3 region has the DNA TGTGCCAGCAGCGTAGGCCCTAGCGGGGGTCACACAGATACGCAGTATTTT. It specifies CASSVGPSGGHTDTQYF.

The gene calls are TRBV6-2 or TRBV6-3 and TRBJ2-5, with TRBD1 as a possible D gene (6 bases). Germline loops: CDR1 MNHEY, CDR2 SVGEGT. V gave up 4 bases and J gave up 5 bases, with 14 bases separating them. This CDR3 is built from 14 residues. The CDR3 DNA reads as TGTGCCAGCAGTTGGCAGGGGAGTTATGAGACCCAGTACTTC. This codes for CASSWQGSYETQYF.

The chain links TRBV6-4 to TRBJ1-1; D uncertain. Trimming pared 3 bases from V and 1 base from J, leaving 15 bases between. CDR1 is MRHNA, CDR2 SNTAGT, per germline. The CDR3 spans 16 residues. The CDR3 reads CASSEEASRGNTEAFF. DNA of the CDR3: TGTGCCAGCAGTGAAGAAGCGAGTCGGGGGAACACTGAAGCTTTCTTT.

This rearrangement joins TRBV5-1 to TRBJ2-1; 11 nucleotides match TRBD2. Germline values: CDR1 SGHRS, CDR2 YFSETQ. The CDR3 is 16 amino acids. J lost 4 bases, V lost 0 bases, and 3 bases had no gene match. The CDR3 spells CASSLASGGMYNEQFF. The CDR3 DNA reads as TGCGCCAGCAGCTTGGCTAGCGGGGGGATGTACAATGAGCAGTTCTTC.

This sequence joins TRBV12-3 or TRBV12-4 and TRBJ1-5; weak D call: TRBD1 (5 bases). The CDR3 covers 13 residues. The V end was cut by 5 bases, the J end by 7 bases, with 12 bases between. Here the CDR3 DNA reads TGTGCCAGCAGTCGCAGGGAGGAGCAGCCCCAGCATTTT. Translated, it gives CASSRREEQPQHF.